These 24 T cell receptor beta chains share one sample of origin, sequenced in a study of OX40 agonist ivuxolimab in advanced cancers. Profiling relied on immunoSEQ multiplex PCR, and the TCRdb table lists in-frame clones only, not all of them. The table has about 62,000 clones, 60% to 85% seen once. This material consisted of CD4+ or CD8+ T cells sorted from blood, taken in a trial of the OX40 agonist ivuxolimab. The receptors originated from an adult with an advanced solid tumor such as melanoma, head and neck, liver or kidney cancer.

The chain links TRBV5-1 to TRBJ2-2, with unresolved D. There are 15 residues in the CDR3. Trimming pared 1 base from V and 6 bases from J, leaving 13 bases between. Germline V gene lookup returns CDR1 SGHRS and CDR2 YFSETQ. CDR3 nucleotides: TGCGCCAGCAGCTTGTTCAGCATTCTCCCCGGGGAGCTGTTTTTT. It encodes CASSLFSILPGELFF.

The chain is built from TRBV29-1 and TRBJ1-4; no firm D call. The V end was cut by 4 bases, the J end by 8 bases, with 11 bases between. Per germline, CDR1 SQVTM and CDR2 ANQGSEA. CDR3 size: 12 residues. This CDR3 reads CSVVLFGEKLFF. The DNA for the CDR3 is TGCAGCGTTGTCTTGTTTGGGGAAAAACTGTTTTTT.

The rearrangement links TRBV6-5 to TRBJ2-7, with D uncertain. With 6 bases removed from V and 1 base from J, the gap between germline ends came to 13 bases. Germline V lookup: CDR1 MNHEY, CDR2 SVGAGI. This CDR3 contains 14 residues. The CDR3 loop is CASSSTVTSYEQYF. For the CDR3, the DNA is TGTGCCAGCAGCAGTACAGTTACTTCCTACGAGCAGTACTTC.

This sequence joins TRBV28 and TRBJ2-2; 13 bases map to TRBD2. The V gene's germline CDR1 is MDHEN and CDR2 SYDVKM. CDR3 length: 20 amino acids. Unmatched junction bases numbered 16, after V lost 6 bases and J lost 3 bases. The CDR3 is CASSPSIGGLAGVYTGELFF. The CDR3 bases are TGTGCCAGCAGCCCCTCCATAGGCGGACTAGCGGGAGTATACACCGGGGAGCTGTTTTTT.

This clone was seen just once. DNA for the CDR3: TGTGCCAGTAGGGGGGCCTACAATGAGCAGTTCTTC. Protein sequence: CASRGAYNEQFF. V is TRBV19 and J is TRBJ2-1; D possibly matches TRBD1 or TRBD2 (5 bases each). V was clipped by 6 bases and J by 2 bases, with 5 bases between them. Germline CDR1 is LNHDA and CDR2 is SQIVND (reference sequence). The CDR3 totals 12 residues.

The chain has TRBV11-2 and TRBJ1-4; D remains ambiguous. Germline V CDR1 and CDR2: SGHAT, FQNNGV. Trimming pared 1 base from V and 6 bases from J, leaving 15 bases between. The CDR3 is made up of 16 amino acids. Here the CDR3 reads CASSLASAIWDEKLFF. The CDR3 DNA reads as TGTGCCAGCAGCTTAGCGTCCGCCATTTGGGATGAAAAACTGTTTTTT.

This clone is a singleton in its sample. V usage is TRBV5-1 and J usage is TRBJ2-1, with TRBD2 matching over 7 bases. J lost 4 bases, V lost 2 bases, and 12 bases had no gene match. CDR3 length: 17 residues. CDR1 and CDR2 from the germline V gene are SGHRS and YFSETQ. This CDR3 is CASSFGRASGSYNEQFF. The CDR3 DNA is TGCGCCAGCAGCTTTGGGAGGGCTAGCGGATCTTACAATGAGCAGTTCTTC.

J is TRBJ1-4 and V is TRBV4-3; D perhaps matches TRBD1 (5 bases). Germline V lookup: CDR1 LGHNA, CDR2 YSLEER. The V and J ends lost 0 bases and 8 bases respectively, with 16 bases between them. CDR3 size: 16 residues. The CDR3 nucleotides are TGCGCCAGCAGCCAAGATGCAGGAGCGGAGGGGGAAAAACTGTTTTTT. Translating gives CASSQDAGAEGEKLFF.

The sample holds a few counts of this clone. V is TRBV9 and J is TRBJ1-2; possibly TRBD1 for D (5 bases). Trimming removed 1 base from V and 4 bases from J, with 20 bases in between. Germline CDR1 SGDLS, CDR2 YYNGEE. This CDR3 is 17 amino acids long. The CDR3 DNA follows: TGTGCCAGCAGCGTAAGTTGGAACCGGGGCGAAACCTATGGCTACACCTTC. This codes for CASSVSWNRGETYGYTF.

This chain connects TRBV7-9 to TRBJ2-1; 8 nucleotides line up with TRBD1. Looked up from germline, CDR1 is SEHNR and CDR2 is FQNEAQ (reference sequence). J was trimmed by 7 bases and V by 4 bases; bases with no gene match: 3. This CDR3 contains 13 residues. The CDR3 DNA sequence: TGTGCCAGCAGCTCCGACAGGGGTAATGAGCAGTTCTTC. It specifies CASSSDRGNEQFF.

This clone came up a few times. This rearrangement joins TRBV5-1 to TRBJ1-2, with 9 bases fitting TRBD1. V gave up 1 base and J gave up 5 bases; unmatched junction bases: 6. The germline V gene encodes CDR1 SGHRS and CDR2 YFSETQ. CDR3 size: 15 residues. CDR3 DNA: TGCGCCAGCAGCTTGTCTCCGGGGACAGGGTATGGCTACACCTTC. Protein product: CASSLSPGTGYGYTF. The full variable domain, rest sourced from reference TRBV5-1 and TRBJ1-2, is KAGVTQTPRYLIKTRGQQVTLSCSPISGHRSVSWYQQTPGQGLQFLFEYFSETQRNKGNFPGRFSGRQFSNSRSEMNVSTLELGDSALYLCASSLSPGTGYGYTFGSGTRLTVV.

CDR3 nucleotide sequence: TGTGCCAGCAAGTCGACTGAAAAACTGTTTTTT. This codes for CASKSTEKLFF. The chain has TRBV28 and TRBJ1-4; D is uncertain. CDR3 length equals 11 residues. The V gene lost 7 bases and the J gene lost 7 bases, with 7 bases spanning the gap. Germline values: CDR1 MDHEN, CDR2 SYDVKM.

The chain employs TRBV7-9 and TRBJ1-4, with 8 bases aligning to TRBD1. The CDR3 contains 16 residues. Germline lookup yields CDR1 SEHNR and CDR2 FQNEAQ (reference sequence). The ends lost 3 bases at V and 7 bases at J; junction bases unmatched: 10. The CDR3 protein is CASSLIGQGAVEKLFF. CDR3 bases: TGTGCCAGCAGCTTGATAGGTCAGGGGGCGGTTGAAAAACTGTTTTTT.

A single count supports this clone. The V call is TRBV5-6, the J call TRBJ1-1; D is possibly TRBD1 (5 bases). Trimming shortened V by 1 base and J by 4 bases, and 8 bases separated the two germline ends. This CDR3 spans 13 amino acids. In germline, CDR1 is SGHDT, CDR2 YYEEEE. The CDR3 sequence is CASSLSGITEAFF. The DNA for the CDR3 is TGTGCCAGCAGCTTGTCAGGGATCACTGAAGCTTTCTTT. Combining the CDR3 with reference TRBV5-6 and TRBJ1-1 gives the whole variable domain DAGVTQSPTHLIKTRGQQVTLRCSPKSGHDTVSWYQQALGQGPQFIFQYYEEEERQRGNFPDRFSGHQFPNYSSELNVNALLLGDSALYLCASSLSGITEAFFGQGTRLTVV.

V gene TRBV4-1 combines with J gene TRBJ2-5; tentatively, D is TRBD1 (6 bases). There are 16 residues in the CDR3. Between the trimmed V and J ends, which lost 0 bases and 3 bases, there was a span of 14 bases. Germline values: CDR1 MGHRA, CDR2 YSYEKL. Here the CDR3 DNA reads TGCGCCAGCAGCCAAGATTACCGGGACAAGGAAGAGACCCAGTACTTC. Protein product: CASSQDYRDKEETQYF.

V gene TRBV19 combines with J gene TRBJ2-1; 11 nucleotides match TRBD1. The CDR3 contains 15 residues. Trimming removed 9 bases from V and 0 bases from J; junction bases left unmatched: 4. The germline V gene has CDR1 LNHDA and CDR2 SQIVND (reference sequence). The CDR3 protein is CASSGTGGSYNEQFF. The CDR3 DNA follows: TGTGCCAGCTCCGGGACAGGGGGCTCCTACAATGAGCAGTTCTTC.

V is TRBV4-3 and J is TRBJ1-1; D is possibly TRBD1 (5 bases). The CDR3 is made up of 14 amino acids. The germline gives CDR1 LGHNA, CDR2 YSLEER. V gave up 5 bases and J gave up 5 bases, with 15 bases separating them. The CDR3 sequence is CASSLAGGYTEAFF. The CDR3 region has the DNA TGCGCCAGCAGCTTGGCGGGGGGGTATACTGAAGCTTTCTTT.

This clone was detected only once. The chain couples TRBV5-1 to TRBJ2-7; 8 bases line up with TRBD1. Germline V gene sequence: CDR1 SGHRS, CDR2 YFSETQ. Unmatched junction bases numbered 3, after V lost 4 bases and J lost 0 bases. The CDR3 is 14 amino acids. CDR3 coding DNA: TGCGCCAGCAGCAGTACAGGGGGCTCCTACGAGCAGTACTTC. It encodes CASSSTGGSYEQYF.

Relative to its sample, this clone is medium-sized. This chain joins TRBV27 and TRBJ1-1, with TRBD1 as a possible D gene (5 bases). The ends were cut back, 3 bases at V and 1 base at J, with 12 bases in the middle. This CDR3 spans 15 amino acids. Germline V gene data show CDR1 as MNHEY and CDR2 as SMNVEV (reference sequence). CDR3: CASSLMTAKNTEAFF. CDR3 bases: TGTGCCAGCAGTTTGATGACAGCAAAGAACACTGAAGCTTTCTTT.

The rearrangement joins TRBV7-9 to TRBJ1-1; D remains unclear. There are 12 residues in the CDR3. Germline V CDR1 and CDR2: SEHNR, FQNEAQ (reference sequence). V lost 5 bases to trimming and J lost 1 base, with 5 bases between them. The CDR3 nucleotides are TGTGCCAGCAGCCCCCAGAACACTGAAGCTTTCTTT. As protein: CASSPQNTEAFF.

This chain joins TRBV4-2 and TRBJ2-7; TRBD2 agrees at 13 bases. CDR1 is LGHNA and CDR2 is YNFKEQ in the germline V gene. The CDR3 runs 16 residues. The trim removed 4 bases at V and 0 bases at J, leaving 3 bases unmatched. As DNA, the CDR3 is TGTGCCAGCAGCCCTGGACTAGCGGGAGCCTCCTACGAGCAGTACTTC. It specifies CASSPGLAGASYEQYF.

The rearrangement links TRBV13 to TRBJ2-6; D is unclear. Germline loops: CDR1 PRHDT, CDR2 FYEKMQ (reference sequence). The CDR3 is 14 residues long. The V end was cut by 4 bases, the J end by 0 bases, with 4 bases between. CDR3 loop: CASSSGSGANVLTF. The CDR3 DNA is TGTGCCAGCAGCTCCGGCTCTGGGGCCAACGTCCTGACTTTC.

The J gene is TRBJ2-3, the V gene TRBV7-2; D unresolved. The CDR3 length is 15 residues. Trimming left V 3 bases short and J 0 bases short, with 10 bases between. The germline CDR1 and CDR2 sequences are SGHTA and FQGNSA. CDR3 region: CASSFVGPSTDTQYF. In DNA, the CDR3 is TGTGCCAGCAGCTTTGTGGGTCCTAGCACAGATACGCAGTATTTT.

A single count supports this clone. The rearrangement links TRBV28 to TRBJ2-7; the match to TRBD1 covers 7 bases. Germline trimming cut 2 bases from V and 0 bases from J; bases unmatched to any gene: 4. The CDR3 length is 15 residues. CDR1 is MDHEN and CDR2 is SYDVKM in the germline V gene. CDR3 loop: CASSLIRDSSYEQYF. The CDR3 DNA reads as TGTGCCAGCAGTTTAATCCGGGACAGCTCCTACGAGCAGTACTTC.